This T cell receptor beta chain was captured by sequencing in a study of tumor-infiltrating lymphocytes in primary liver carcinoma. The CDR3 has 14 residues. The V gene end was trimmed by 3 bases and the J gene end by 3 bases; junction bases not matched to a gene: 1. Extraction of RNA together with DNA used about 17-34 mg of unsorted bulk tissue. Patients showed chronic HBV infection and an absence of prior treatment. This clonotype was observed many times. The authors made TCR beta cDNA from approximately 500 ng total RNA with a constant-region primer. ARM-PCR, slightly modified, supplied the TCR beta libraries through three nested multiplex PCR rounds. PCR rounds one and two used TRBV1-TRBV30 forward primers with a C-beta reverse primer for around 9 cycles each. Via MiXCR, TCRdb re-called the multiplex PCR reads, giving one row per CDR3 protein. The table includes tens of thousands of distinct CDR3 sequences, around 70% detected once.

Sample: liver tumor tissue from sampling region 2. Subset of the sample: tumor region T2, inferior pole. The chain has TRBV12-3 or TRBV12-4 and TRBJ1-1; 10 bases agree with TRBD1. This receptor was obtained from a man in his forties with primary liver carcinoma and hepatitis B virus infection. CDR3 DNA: TGTGCCAGCAGTTTGGGGACAGGGGACACTGAAGCTTTCTTT. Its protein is CASSLGTGDTEAFF.